These 11 T cell receptor beta chains were sequenced from one sample in a study of T cells in Graves' hyperthyroidism and ophthalmopathy. Regions amplified from RNA transcripts were the TCR beta CDR3 regions. RT-PCR in the first round (using the HTBI primer set) targeted the TCR CDR3. In TCRdb, the multiplex PCR reads were re-called with MiXCR into one record per CDR3 protein. The sample shows some 210,000 distinct CDR3 sequences, approximately 17% of them seen only once. Sequenced material: blood. The receptor source for this set is a man aged 50-59 years with Graves' hyperthyroidism.

J is TRBJ2-4 and V is TRBV4-2, with D unresolved. This CDR3 has 13 amino acids. The V gene lost 0 bases and the J gene lost 8 bases, with 8 bases spanning the gap. CDR1 is LGHNA and CDR2 is YNFKEQ in the germline V gene. The CDR3 nucleotides read TGTGCCAGCAGCCAAGATGGCACCGACATTCAGTACTTC. It codes for CASSQDGTDIQYF.

The sample holds many counts of this clonotype. The chain uses TRBV5-5 and TRBJ2-5; D not resolved. This CDR3 spans 17 amino acids. Germline lookup yields CDR1 SGHKS and CDR2 YYEKEE (reference sequence). The V gene lost 3 bases and the J gene lost 1 base, with 19 bases spanning the gap. The CDR3 nucleotides are TGTGCCAGCAGCTCCACCGCTAACGCCCCCGTCCAAGAGACCCAGTACTTC. Translation gives CASSSTANAPVQETQYF. The full variable domain, its missing parts supplied by reference TRBV5-5 and TRBJ2-5, is DAGVTQSPTHLIKTRGQQVTLRCSPISGHKSVSWYQQVLGQGPQFIFQYYEKEERGRGNFPDRFSARQFPNYSSELNVNALLLGDSALYLCASSSTANAPVQETQYFGPGTRLLVL.

This clonotype has a count of ten or more. The genes are TRBV11-2 and TRBJ2-2; no definite D call. The V and J ends lost 3 bases and 0 bases respectively, with 5 bases between them. The CDR3 spans 14 residues. Germline assignment: CDR1 SGHAT and CDR2 FQNNGV. CDR3 bases: TGTGCCAGCAGCTTTGGGCCGAACACCGGGGAGCTGTTTTTT. The encoded protein is CASSFGPNTGELFF.

This clonotype showed up just a few times. This sequence joins TRBV30 and TRBJ2-3; no reliable D call. Between the trimmed V and J ends, which lost 4 bases and 0 bases, there was a span of 14 bases. This CDR3 region has 15 residues. From germline, CDR1 is GTSNPN and CDR2 SVGIG (reference sequence). CDR3 protein: CAWNSPRGSTDTQYF. The CDR3 DNA reads TGTGCCTGGAACTCTCCACGTGGTAGCACAGATACGCAGTATTTT.

This clonotype was detected a few times. The chain has TRBV6-1 and TRBJ1-5, with 7 bases identical to TRBD1. Germline values: CDR1 MNHNS, CDR2 SASEGT. The CDR3 is 14 residues long. Trimming cost V 5 bases and J 2 bases; bases outside gene matches: 3. The CDR3 loop reads CASSRGGGNQPQHF. The CDR3 DNA reads TGTGCCAGCAGTAGAGGGGGCGGCAATCAGCCCCAGCATTTT.

This clonotype was picked up a small number of times. The chain uses TRBV3-1 and TRBJ2-7; 8 bases fit TRBD1. The CDR3 is 14 amino acids. Germline assignment: CDR1 LGHDT and CDR2 YNNKEL (reference sequence). V lost 5 bases, J lost 2 bases, and 5 bases stayed unmatched. The CDR3 DNA follows: TGTGCCAGCAGCTCCAGGGGGCGCCCCTACGAGCAGTACTTC. As protein: CASSSRGRPYEQYF.

Only a few counts were recorded for this clonotype. This sequence joins TRBV29-1 and TRBJ2-7; D remains ambiguous. Germline-derived CDR1 and CDR2 are SQVTM and ANQGSEA. Deletions cut 0 bases from V and 0 bases from J, with 6 bases between. This CDR3 region has 13 residues. This CDR3 reads CSVEDDFSYEQYF. The CDR3 DNA is TGCAGCGTTGAAGACGACTTCTCCTACGAGCAGTACTTC.

The V and J genes are TRBV6-2 or TRBV6-3 and TRBJ1-4, with a tentative D call TRBD1 (6 bases). The CDR3 length is 13 residues. CDR1 MNHEY and CDR2 SVGEGT come from the germline V gene. V dropped 6 bases and J dropped 4 bases, with 9 bases sitting between them. The CDR3 DNA reads TGTGCCAGCAGCCGGACAGTTAATGAAAAACTGTTTTTT. Its protein product is CASSRTVNEKLFF.

There are many counts of this clonotype. This chain uses TRBV10-3 with TRBJ2-7, with D tentatively TRBD1 or TRBD2 (5 bases each). Germline CDR1 and CDR2: ENHRY and SYGVKD. V lost 4 bases and J lost 1, with 11 bases in between. The CDR3 runs 14 residues. The CDR3 loop is CAISGGAESYEQYF. Here the CDR3 DNA reads TGTGCCATCAGTGGAGGGGCAGAATCCTACGAGCAGTACTTC.

This clonotype was found many times. V is TRBV6-2 or TRBV6-3 and J is TRBJ2-7; possible D gene TRBD1, 6 bases. V lost 6 bases to trimming and J lost 6 bases, with 12 bases between them. The germline V gene has CDR1 MNHEY and CDR2 SVGEGT. This CDR3 is built from 12 residues. CDR3 nucleotides: TGTGCCAGCAGCGACAGGTTCCGCGAGCAGTACTTC. It specifies CASSDRFREQYF.

The genes are TRBV12-3 or TRBV12-4 and TRBJ2-6; D uncertain. Trimming left V 5 bases short and J 1 base short, with 15 bases between. The CDR3 is 17 residues long. Written as DNA, the CDR3 is TGTGCCAGCAGTCCAGTACCCTGGAAATCTGGGGCCAACGTCCTGACTTTC. Its translation is CASSPVPWKSGANVLTF.